These 27 T cell receptor beta chains originate from one sample sequenced in a study of patients and donors after allogeneic stem cell transplantation. TCRdb used MiXCR to reprocess the RT-PCR reads, holding one entry per CDR3 protein. Of approximately 250,000 distinct CDR3 sequences listed, roughly 15% are singletons. Sequencing was done on a sample of blood, either unsorted or a sorted T cell fraction (not recorded which). These receptors originate from a human donor who was either an allogeneic HSCT recipient or a stem cell or donor lymphocyte infusion donor (not recorded which). It is not recorded whose cells these are; they may come from a transplant donor.

The chain has TRBV20-1 and TRBJ2-3; 8 nucleotides agree with TRBD1. CDR1 is DFQATT and CDR2 is SNEGSKA in the germline V gene (reference sequence). The length of the CDR3 is 13 residues. The CDR3 nucleotides are TGCAGCGCCGGCCAGGGGGCGGCAGATACGCAGTATTTT. Its translation: CSAGQGAADTQYF.

The CDR3 nucleotides read TGTGCCAGCAGCCCGTTGGACGGGGGCCCCGGGGAGCTGTTTTTT. Protein: CASSPLDGGPGELFF. The chain recombines TRBV7-8 with TRBJ2-2; the D call may be TRBD1 or TRBD2 (6 bases each). The V gene's germline CDR1 is SGHVS and CDR2 FQNEAQ. The V end was cut by 5 bases, the J end by 6 bases, with 16 bases between. CDR3 length: 15 residues.

The chain carries TRBV7-9 and TRBJ2-2; 7 positions agree with TRBD2. The CDR3 contains 13 residues. V shed 4 bases, J shed 7 bases, and the junction held 3 bases outside the gene matches. In germline, CDR1 is SEHNR, CDR2 FQNEAQ (reference sequence). The CDR3, as DNA: TGTGCCAGCAGCTCGACGGGGGGCGGGGAGCTGTTTTTT. This translates into CASSSTGGGELFF.

V gene TRBV9 combines with J gene TRBJ2-3; perhaps TRBD2 as D (6 bases). Trimming removed 2 bases at V and 0 bases at J, with 22 bases between. The CDR3 length is 19 residues. CDR1 is SGDLS, CDR2 YYNGEE, per germline. The CDR3 nucleotides are TGTGCCAGCAGCGTTAGCCCACAGATGCTAGCGACTAGCACAGATACGCAGTATTTT. Protein sequence: CASSVSPQMLATSTDTQYF.

The gene calls are TRBV5-6 and TRBJ1-1; D might be TRBD1 (6 bases). Germline V CDR1 and CDR2: SGHDT, YYEEEE. V lost 4 bases and J lost 1, with 14 bases in between. CDR3 length: 15 amino acids. CDR3 region: CASSTRQDRNTEAFF. The DNA for the CDR3 is TGTGCCAGCAGCACCAGACAGGACCGGAACACTGAAGCTTTCTTT.

The sample holds a few counts of this clonotype. CDR3: CATSRDVGNTEAFF. CDR3 bases: TGTGCCACCAGCAGAGACGTAGGGAACACTGAAGCTTTCTTT. The rearrangement uses TRBV15 and TRBJ1-1, with D hard to call. CDR3 length: 14 residues. CDR1 and CDR2 from the germline V gene are LNHNV and YYDKDF (reference sequence). V gave up 0 bases and J gave up 1 base, with 6 bases separating them.

The chain carries TRBV28 and TRBJ2-1; 10 bases are a match to TRBD2. The germline V gene encodes CDR1 MDHEN and CDR2 SYDVKM. This CDR3 region has 15 residues. The junction had 9 bases not matched to a gene; V was cut back by 5 bases and J by 8 bases. CDR3 in amino acids: CASSTSSGGSHEQFF. The CDR3 DNA is TGTGCCAGCAGTACATCTAGCGGGGGTTCCCATGAGCAGTTCTTC.

V is TRBV19 and J is TRBJ2-3; D is uncertain. CDR3 size: 16 residues. Germline CDR1 reads LNHDA; CDR2 reads SQIVND (reference sequence). Between the trimmed V and J ends, which lost 3 bases and 8 bases, there was a span of 21 bases. The CDR3, as DNA: TGTGCCAGTAGTATGATGTCTTGGGGTGGAAGAGGTACGCAGTATTTT. Its translation is CASSMMSWGGRGTQYF.

This clonotype has just a few counts. V and J are TRBV6-1 and TRBJ1-5, with D perhaps matching TRBD1 (5 bases). Germline CDR1 and CDR2: MNHNS and SASEGT. The CDR3 loop spans 16 amino acids. V lost 4 bases to trimming and J lost 5 bases, with 18 bases between them. The CDR3 is CASSALVRGGDQPQHF. The CDR3 DNA sequence: TGTGCCAGCAGTGCCCTCGTTAGGGGTGGTGATCAGCCCCAGCATTTT.

The V call is TRBV2, the J call TRBJ1-6; D not resolved. Trimming removed 9 bases from V and 10 bases from J, with 16 bases in between. Germline V gives CDR1 SNHLY, CDR2 FYNNEI. The CDR3 has 13 residues. CDR3 nucleotides: TGTGCCAGTACCGGCGACGGGGAATCACCCCTCCACTTT. Its translation: CASTGDGESPLHF. The full variable domain, completed using reference TRBV2 and TRBJ1-6, is EPEVTQTPSHQVTQMGQEVILRCVPISNHLYFYWYRQILGQKVEFLVSFYNNEISEKSEIFDDQFSVERPDGSNFTLKIRSTKLEDSAMYFCASTGDGESPLHFGNGTRLTVT.

This clonotype has ten or more counts. J is TRBJ2-7 and V is TRBV5-1, with D perhaps TRBD2 (6 bases). V lost 0 bases, J lost 2 bases, and 12 bases lay in between. Germline V CDR1 and CDR2: SGHRS, YFSETQ. CDR3 length: 15 amino acids. The chain's CDR3 is CASSLEVSGTYEQYF. CDR3 DNA sequence: TGCGCCAGCAGCTTGGAGGTTAGCGGAACCTACGAGCAGTACTTC.

In its sample, this clonotype was seen a few times. The J gene is TRBJ2-7, the V gene TRBV5-1; the match to TRBD1 covers 8 bases. The CDR3 sequence is 13 residues long. Germline CDR1 SGHRS, CDR2 YFSETQ. Unmatched junction bases numbered 3, after V lost 6 bases and J lost 1 base. CDR3 in DNA: TGCGCCAGCAATACAGGGGGTTCCTACGAGCAGTACTTC. Residues: CASNTGGSYEQYF.

The sample holds a few counts of this clonotype. The CDR3 spells CASSTDRGRLEAFF. CDR3 nucleotides: TGTGCCAGCAGCACCGACAGGGGGCGTCTCGAAGCTTTCTTT. V usage is TRBV7-2 and J usage is TRBJ1-1; TRBD1 matches at 10 bases. This CDR3 has 14 residues. The germline gives CDR1 SGHTA, CDR2 FQGNSA. V gave up 5 bases and J gave up 8 bases; unmatched junction bases: 8.

This clonotype showed up many times. J is TRBJ2-1 and V is TRBV29-1, with TRBD2 matching 12 bases. The CDR3 has 15 amino acids. The germline V gene has CDR1 SQVTM and CDR2 ANQGSEA. Losses at the gene ends were 6 bases for V and 3 bases for J; bases not matched to a gene: 6. CDR3 in DNA: TGCAGCGTACTAGCGGGAGGTTCCCTCTACAATGAGCAGTTCTTC. This gives the protein CSVLAGGSLYNEQFF.

This clonotype was recorded a few times. The rearrangement links TRBV4-1 to TRBJ2-3; 9 bases match TRBD1. V trimming: 3 bases; J trimming: 5 bases; junction bases outside the gene matches: 6. This CDR3 region has 15 residues. Germline V gene data show CDR1 as MGHRA and CDR2 as YSYEKL. CDR3 loop: CASSQIQGAIDTQYF. In DNA, the CDR3 is TGCGCCAGCAGCCAGATACAGGGGGCTATAGATACGCAGTATTTT.

V usage is TRBV5-1 and J usage is TRBJ1-6; no clear D gene. Trimming stripped 4 bases from V and 5 bases from J, with 10 bases between. The CDR3 totals 14 residues. Germline lookup yields CDR1 SGHRS and CDR2 YFSETQ. The CDR3 DNA follows: TGCGCCAGCAGCCAAGGAGTAAATAATTCACCCCTCCACTTT. It yields the protein CASSQGVNNSPLHF.

This clonotype was observed many times. The chain couples TRBV29-1 to TRBJ2-3, with D perhaps matching TRBD1 or TRBD2 (7 bases each). The CDR3 is made up of 13 amino acids. The V gene's germline CDR1 is SQVTM and CDR2 ANQGSEA. V was trimmed by 3 bases and J by 5 bases, leaving 12 bases between them. CDR3 sequence reads: CSVDSRGGDTQYF. CDR3 bases: TGCAGCGTTGACAGCAGGGGGGGAGATACGCAGTATTTT.

As regards this clonotype: At one of its ends the junction is not consistent with the germline gene, which may arise from a read error. The chain has TRBV6-5 and TRBJ2-1; TRBD2 matches 13 bases. CDR1 is MNHEY and CDR2 is SVGAGI in the germline V gene. The CDR3 has 17 amino acids. CDR3 region: CASSYSGLAGVYHEQFF. The DNA for the CDR3 is TGTGCCAGCAGTTACTCCGGACTAGCGGGGGTCTACCATGAGCAGTTCTTC.

The chain links TRBV6-5 to TRBJ1-3; weak D call: TRBD1 (6 bases). Per germline, CDR1 MNHEY and CDR2 SVGAGI. The CDR3 runs 15 residues. With 4 bases removed from V and 0 bases from J, the gap between germline ends came to 10 bases. The CDR3 bases are TGTGCCAGCAGTTCAACAGGGATCTCTGGAAACACCATATATTTT. Amino acid sequence: CASSSTGISGNTIYF.

In this sample, this clonotype turned up a few times. The chain combines TRBV12-3 or TRBV12-4 with TRBJ2-5, with 7 bases matching TRBD2. CDR3 length equals 15 residues. After removal of 5 bases from V and 5 bases from J, the junction contained 11 bases not matched to a gene. CDR3 bases: TGTGCCAGCAGTCCGGTTGGACCGCGGGGGGAGACCCAGTACTTC. Residues: CASSPVGPRGETQYF.

This clonotype was detected ten times or more. This chain connects TRBV14 to TRBJ2-3, with a tentative D call TRBD2 (6 bases). With 7 bases removed from V and 5 bases from J, the gap between germline ends came to 10 bases. The CDR3 covers 12 residues. The germline V gene encodes CDR1 SGHDN and CDR2 FVKESK. In nucleotides, the CDR3 is TGTGCCAGCAACGTCGGGGGAGATACGCAGTATTTT. Its translation: CASNVGGDTQYF.

Ten or more counts support this clonotype. V and J are TRBV5-1 and TRBJ2-3, with TRBD2 identical over 11 bases. V shed 4 bases and J 4 bases; nucleotides not matched to a gene: 5. This CDR3 region has 15 residues. Germline loops: CDR1 SGHRS, CDR2 YFSETQ. CDR3 loop: CASSPGTSGPDTQYF. In nucleotides, the CDR3 is TGCGCCAGCAGCCCCGGGACTAGCGGCCCAGATACGCAGTATTTT.

This clonotype was counted only a few times. The chain is built from TRBV29-1 and TRBJ2-1; 10 bases fit TRBD2. With 7 bases clipped from V and 6 bases from J, the junction kept 6 bases outside the gene matches. The CDR3 contains 13 residues. Germline values: CDR1 SQVTM, CDR2 ANQGSEA. The CDR3 protein is CSGSGRAPNEQFF. DNA for the CDR3: TGCAGCGGGAGCGGGAGGGCCCCCAATGAGCAGTTCTTC.

The chain links TRBV27 to TRBJ2-1, with a tentative D call TRBD2 (5 bases). Germline values: CDR1 MNHEY, CDR2 SMNVEV (reference sequence). With 5 bases removed from V and 7 bases from J, the gap between germline ends came to 27 bases. This CDR3 region has 18 residues. The DNA for the CDR3 is TGTGCCAGCAGTCCTAACCCCATGTACTGGAGCGGTCGAAATGAGCAGTTCTTC. Encoded protein: CASSPNPMYWSGRNEQFF.

The chain couples TRBV5-1 to TRBJ1-1; D unresolved. CDR1 SGHRS and CDR2 YFSETQ come from the germline V gene. This CDR3 contains 13 residues. V lost 4 bases and J lost 5, with 12 bases in between. Written as DNA, the CDR3 is TGCGCCAGCAGCGTCATAGGGTTGACTGAAGCTTTCTTT. It yields the protein CASSVIGLTEAFF.

This clonotype has more than one count but fewer than ten. The V and J genes are TRBV7-2 and TRBJ2-1, with 9 bases identical to TRBD2. CDR3 length: 17 residues. Unmatched junction bases numbered 11, after V lost 5 bases and J lost 3 bases. Per germline, CDR1 SGHTA and CDR2 FQGNSA. Here the CDR3 DNA reads TGTGCCAGCAGCCCTTACGCCGGGACTAGCATCTACAATGAGCAGTTCTTC. Its translation: CASSPYAGTSIYNEQFF. Using reference TRBV7-2 and TRBJ2-1 for the parts outside the CDR3, the full variable domain is GAGVSQSPSNKVTEKGKDVELRCDPISGHTALYWYRQSLGQGLEFLIYFQGNSAPDKSGLPSDRFSAERTGGSVSTLTIQRTQQEDSAVYLCASSPYAGTSIYNEQFFGPGTRLTVL.

This clonotype was recorded at least ten times. V is TRBV12-3 or TRBV12-4 and J is TRBJ2-1; 14 nucleotides line up with TRBD2. The CDR3 covers 15 residues. V lost 3 bases, J lost 7 bases, and 2 bases stayed unmatched. This CDR3 reads CASSFRLAGGNEQFF. In DNA form, the CDR3 reads TGTGCCAGCAGTTTCCGACTAGCGGGAGGGAATGAGCAGTTCTTC.